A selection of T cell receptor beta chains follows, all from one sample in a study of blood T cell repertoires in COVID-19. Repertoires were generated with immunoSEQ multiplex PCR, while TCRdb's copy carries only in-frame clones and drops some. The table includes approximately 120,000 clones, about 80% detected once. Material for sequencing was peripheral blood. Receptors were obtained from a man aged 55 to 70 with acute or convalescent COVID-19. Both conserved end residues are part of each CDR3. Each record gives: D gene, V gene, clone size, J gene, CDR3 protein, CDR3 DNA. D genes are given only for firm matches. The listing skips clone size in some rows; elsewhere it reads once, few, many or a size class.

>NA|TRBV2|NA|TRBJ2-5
CASSSRTGRETQYF
TGTGCCAGCAGTTCTAGAACAGGGAGAGAGACCCAGTACTTC
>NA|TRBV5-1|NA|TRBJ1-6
CASSLEATELNSPLHF
TGCGCCAGCAGCTTGGAGGCGACAGAGCTTAATTCACCCCTCCACTTT
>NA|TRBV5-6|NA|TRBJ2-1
CASSLVAAGSNEQFF
TGTGCCAGCAGCTTGGTTGCTGCCGGGAGTAATGAGCAGTTCTTC
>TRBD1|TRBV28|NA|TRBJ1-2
CASSFGTGYPSGYTF
TGTGCCAGCAGTTTCGGGACAGGCTATCCGAGTGGCTACACCTTC
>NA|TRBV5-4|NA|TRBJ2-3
CASSTGGGMSFTDTQYF
TGTGCCAGCAGCACGGGTGGAGGCATGAGCTTCACAGATACGCAGTATTTT
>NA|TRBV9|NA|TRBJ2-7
CASSVGGSHEQYF
TGTGCCAGCAGCGTAGGAGGGTCTCACGAGCAGTACTTC
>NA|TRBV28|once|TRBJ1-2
CASSSGALGRVYNYGYTF
TGTGCCAGCAGTTCCGGTGCATTGGGGAGGGTATACAACTATGGCTACACCTTC
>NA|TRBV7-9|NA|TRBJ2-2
CASSLGQNTGELFF
TGTGCCAGCAGCTTAGGACAGAACACCGGGGAGCTGTTTTTT
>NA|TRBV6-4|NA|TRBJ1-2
CASTSSGVGYGYTF
TGTGCCAGCACCTCCTCCGGGGTGGGCTATGGCTACACCTTC
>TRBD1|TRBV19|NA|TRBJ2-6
CASSTGQGTGANVLTF
TGTGCCAGTAGTACGGGACAGGGGACTGGGGCCAACGTCCTGACTTTC
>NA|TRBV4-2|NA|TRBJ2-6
CASSPRDSGANVLTF
TGTGCCAGCAGCCCCCGGGACTCTGGGGCCAACGTCCTGACTTTC
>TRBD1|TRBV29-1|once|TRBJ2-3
CSVDQAGGSDTQYF
TGCAGCGTTGATCAAGCAGGGGGCTCAGATACGCAGTATTTT
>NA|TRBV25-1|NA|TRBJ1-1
CASSGLTEAFF
TGTGCCAGCAGTGGACTAACTGAAGCTTTCTTT
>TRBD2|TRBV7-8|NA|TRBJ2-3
CASSSRTSGSTDTQYF
TGTGCCAGCAGCTCCCGGACTAGCGGGAGTACCGATACGCAGTATTTT
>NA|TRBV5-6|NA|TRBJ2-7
CASSLLGLQDEQYF
TGTGCCAGCAGCTTGTTAGGCCTCCAGGACGAGCAGTACTTC
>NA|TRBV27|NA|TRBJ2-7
CASSFSRGARSYEQYF
TGTGCCAGCAGTTTCAGCAGGGGAGCCCGCTCCTACGAGCAGTACTTC
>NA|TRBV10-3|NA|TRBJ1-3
CAISGYNRDSGNTIYF
TGTGCCATCAGTGGATACAACAGGGACTCTGGAAACACCATATATTTT
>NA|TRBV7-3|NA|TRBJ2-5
CASSLSGFGGETQYF
TGTGCCAGCAGCTTATCAGGGTTCGGTGGAGAGACCCAGTACTTC
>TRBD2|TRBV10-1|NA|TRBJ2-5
CASSEPAAGGTQYF
TGCGCCAGCAGTGAGCCTGCAGCGGGAGGGACCCAGTACTTC
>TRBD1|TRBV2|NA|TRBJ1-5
CASSDGTGVSNQPQHF
TGTGCCAGCAGCGATGGGACAGGGGTAAGCAATCAGCCCCAGCATTTT
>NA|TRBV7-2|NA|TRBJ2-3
CASSFGGGYTDTQYF
TGTGCCAGCAGCTTCGGTGGGGGGTACACAGATACGCAGTATTTT
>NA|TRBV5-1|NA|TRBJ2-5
CASSPRVQGETQYF
TGCGCCAGCAGCCCCAGGGTGCAGGGGGAGACCCAGTACTTC
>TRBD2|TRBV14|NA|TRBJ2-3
CASSRQSGRGDTQYF
TGTGCCAGCAGCCGACAGAGCGGGAGAGGAGATACGCAGTATTTT
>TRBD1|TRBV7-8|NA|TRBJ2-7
CASSLGAGGSYEQYF
TGTGCCAGCAGCTTAGGGGCAGGGGGCTCCTACGAGCAGTACTTC
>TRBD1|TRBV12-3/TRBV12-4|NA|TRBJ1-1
CASSRDRGEAFF
TGTGCCAGCAGCCGGGACAGGGGGGAAGCTTTCTTT
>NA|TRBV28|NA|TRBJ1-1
CASRPGNTEAFF
TGTGCCAGCAGACCCGGTAACACTGAAGCTTTCTTT
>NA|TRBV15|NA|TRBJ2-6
CATSRDRSTPISGANVLTF
TGTGCCACCAGCAGAGATCGGTCTACTCCCATCTCTGGGGCCAACGTCCTGACTTTC
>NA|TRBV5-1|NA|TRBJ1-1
CASSISGGNTEAFF
TGCGCCAGCAGCATCTCGGGGGGGAACACTGAAGCTTTCTTT
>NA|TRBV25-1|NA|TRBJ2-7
CASSHDLGGSYEQYF
TGTGCCAGCAGTCACGACCTGGGAGGCTCCTACGAGCAGTACTTC